The clone carrying this T cell receptor beta chain has a count of ten or more. Its specificity is unknown. The source of the sample is a study of T cells after posttransplantation cyclophosphamide. Study observations and caveats: After PTCy, TRB diversity resembled that of CNI/methotrexate controls. Later post-transplant blood repertoires were often dominated by donor CD8+ memory clones. Blood and skin or GI T cell repertoires showed limited TRB overlap.

Clones were sequenced by immunoSEQ multiplex PCR, and TCRdb holds only the in-frame ones, with some missing. The sample is made up of about 30,000 clones, none counted only once. This CDR3 has 13 amino acids. The ends were cut back, 5 bases at V and 2 bases at J, with 10 bases in the middle. CDR1 is SGHTA and CDR2 is FQGNSA in the germline V gene. The receptor's source is a woman under 40 in good health and a related stem cell transplant donor. Sequences were obtained from PBMCs. This chain connects TRBV7-2 to TRBJ2-7; no clear D. CDR3 DNA: TGTGCCAGCAGCATTAAGGTTACCTACGAGCAGTACTTC. It encodes CASSIKVTYEQYF.